The following is a T cell receptor beta chain sequence with its context. The CDR3 has 16 residues. V gave up 2 bases and J gave up 6 bases; unmatched junction bases: 9. The germline V gene has CDR1 SGDLS and CDR2 YYNGEE. The data were taken from a study of blood T cell repertoires in COVID-19. Study information: The analysed material was cDNA or gDNA that came from T cells, B-cell-depleted T cells, or PBMCs.

TCRdb's copy holds only in-frame clones and misses some; the assay was immunoSEQ multiplex PCR. The table lists roughly 16,000 clones, 81% of them singletons. The material sequenced was peripheral blood. The TCR was taken from a man aged 55 to 69 with acute or convalescent COVID-19. V usage is TRBV9 and J usage is TRBJ2-3, with TRBD2 identical over 10 bases. CDR3 DNA sequence: TGTGCCAGCAGCGTTCAAGGACTAGCGGTGCGGGATACGCAGTATTTT. It encodes CASSVQGLAVRDTQYF.